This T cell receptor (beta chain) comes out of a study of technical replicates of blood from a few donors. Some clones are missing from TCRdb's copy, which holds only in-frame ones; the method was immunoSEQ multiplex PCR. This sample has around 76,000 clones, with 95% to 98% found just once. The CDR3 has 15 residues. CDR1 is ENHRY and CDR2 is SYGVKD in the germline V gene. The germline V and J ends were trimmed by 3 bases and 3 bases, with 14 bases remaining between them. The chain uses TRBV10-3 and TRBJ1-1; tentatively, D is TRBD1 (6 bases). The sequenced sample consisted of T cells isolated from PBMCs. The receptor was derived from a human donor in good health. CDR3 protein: CAISDIGYRDTEAFF. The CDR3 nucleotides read TGTGCCATCAGTGATATCGGTTACAGGGACACTGAAGCTTTCTTT.